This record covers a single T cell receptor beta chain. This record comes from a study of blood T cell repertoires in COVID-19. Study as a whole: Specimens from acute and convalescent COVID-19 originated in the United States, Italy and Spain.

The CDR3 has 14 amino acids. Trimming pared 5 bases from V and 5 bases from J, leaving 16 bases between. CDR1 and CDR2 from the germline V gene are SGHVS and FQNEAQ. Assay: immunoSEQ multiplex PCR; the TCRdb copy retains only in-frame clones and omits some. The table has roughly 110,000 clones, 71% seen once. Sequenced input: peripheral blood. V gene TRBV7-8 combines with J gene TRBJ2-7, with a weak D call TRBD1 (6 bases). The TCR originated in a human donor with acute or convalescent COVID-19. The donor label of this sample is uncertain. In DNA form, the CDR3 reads TGTGCCAGCAGCATGGGGGCCGGGTGGAACGAGCAGTACTTC. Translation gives CASSMGAGWNEQYF.